This T cell receptor (beta chain) is from a study of vaccination and CD4 T cells after COVID-19. Germline V gives CDR1 DFQATT, CDR2 SNEGSKA (reference sequence). The germline V and J ends were trimmed by 6 bases and 4 bases, with 7 bases remaining between them. The CDR3 has 11 amino acids. Time point specified: late sampling 161 to 241 days after vaccination in three convalescent patients. The treatment is: 10-day PBMC culture with coronavirus spike peptide pools or control peptides (ViraFEST assay). The Oncomine TCR Beta short-read assay generated sequence data from the DNA of cultured CD4+ T cells. MiXCR was run by TCRdb on the PCR reads, yielding one entry per CDR3 protein. The table records about 22,000 distinct CDR3 sequences, 32% of them present only once. With respect to this clonotype: Its matching antigen is unknown.

The source material was CD4+ T cells from blood, cultured in vitro, sampled about 7 months after SARS-CoV-2 vaccination. The TCR comes from a human donor who had recovered from COVID-19. This chain uses TRBV20-1 with TRBJ2-1, with unresolved D. The CDR3 DNA reads TGCAGTGCGACGATGTACAATGAGCAGTTCTTC. Translating gives CSATMYNEQFF.